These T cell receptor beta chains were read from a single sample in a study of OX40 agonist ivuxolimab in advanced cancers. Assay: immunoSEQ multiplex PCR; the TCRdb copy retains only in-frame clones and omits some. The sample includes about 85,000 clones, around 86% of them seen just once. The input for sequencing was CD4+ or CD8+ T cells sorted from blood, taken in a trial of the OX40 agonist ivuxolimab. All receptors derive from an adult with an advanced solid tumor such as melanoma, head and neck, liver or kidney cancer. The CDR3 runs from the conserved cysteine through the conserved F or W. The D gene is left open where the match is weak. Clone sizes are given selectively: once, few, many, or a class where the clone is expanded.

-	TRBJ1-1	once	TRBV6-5	TGTGCCAGCAAACCGGGACCGAAGAACACTGAAGCTTTCTTT	CASKPGPKNTEAFF
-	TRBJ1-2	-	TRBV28	TGTGCCAGCAGCCTCCTCTGGGGCGGCTACACCTTC	CASSLLWGGYTF
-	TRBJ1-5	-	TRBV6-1	TGTGCCAGCAGTGAAGACAGGGTAAGGCCCCAGCATTTT	CASSEDRVRPQHF
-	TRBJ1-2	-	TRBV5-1	TGCGCCAGCAGCTGGTCCAGTTCCGTGAGTGGCTACACCTTC	CASSWSSSVSGYTF
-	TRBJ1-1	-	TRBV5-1	TGCGCCAGCAGCGTGGGACCGTTGAACACTGAAGCTTTCTTT	CASSVGPLNTEAFF
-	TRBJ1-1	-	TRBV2	TGTGCCAGCAGCCCCGGAGGGGCTTTCTTT	CASSPGGAFF
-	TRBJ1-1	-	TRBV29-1	TGCAGCGTTGATGTCGGACAAAAGAACACTGAAGCTTTCTTT	CSVDVGQKNTEAFF
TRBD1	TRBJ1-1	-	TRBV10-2	TGCGCCAGCAGCCCGACAGGGGCGCGCACTGAAGCTTTCTTT	CASSPTGARTEAFF
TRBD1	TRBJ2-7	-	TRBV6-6	TGTGCCAGCAGTGAGACAGGGCTCTACGAGCAGTACTTC	CASSETGLYEQYF
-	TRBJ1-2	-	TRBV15	TGTGCCTCACAGGGAAGACATGGCTACACCTTC	CASQGRHGYTF
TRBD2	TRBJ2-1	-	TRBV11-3	TGTGCCAGCAGCTTGGGGGGACTAGCGGGCGATGAGCAGTTCTTC	CASSLGGLAGDEQFF
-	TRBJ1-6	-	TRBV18	TGTGCCAGCTCGAACAGGGAGTCCTATAATTCACCCCTCCACTTT	CASSNRESYNSPLHF
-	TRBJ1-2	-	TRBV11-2	TGTGCCAGCAGCAAACTAACAGGGACGGAGGGCTACACCTTC	CASSKLTGTEGYTF
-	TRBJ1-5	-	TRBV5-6	TGTGCCAGCAGCTTGTCGGCGGGGCGGCAGCCCCAGCATTTT	CASSLSAGRQPQHF
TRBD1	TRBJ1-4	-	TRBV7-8	TGTGCCAGCAGTCCGGGACAGGTTAATGAAAAACTGTTTTTT	CASSPGQVNEKLFF
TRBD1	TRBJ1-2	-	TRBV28	TGTGCCAGCCTGGGAGGCCAGGGGGCTGCTGGCTACACCTTC	CASLGGQGAAGYTF
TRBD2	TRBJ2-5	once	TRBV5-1	TGCGCCAGCAGTCCAAGCGGGATGGGGGACCAAGAGACCCAGTACTTC	CASSPSGMGDQETQYF
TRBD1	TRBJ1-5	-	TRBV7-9	TGTGCCAGCAGCTTTGGTGGACAGGGAAGGAGCAATCAGCCCCAGCATTTT	CASSFGGQGRSNQPQHF
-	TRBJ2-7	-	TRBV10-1	TGCGCCAGATGGAGGAAAGGCGAGCAGTACTTC	CARWRKGEQYF
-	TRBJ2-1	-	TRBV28	TGTGCCAGCAGTTTATTTATGTATCAGTTCTTC	CASSLFMYQFF
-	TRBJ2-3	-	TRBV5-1	TGCGCCAGCAGCTTGTCTCTCGTCCAAGGCCAAGATACGCAGTATTTT	CASSLSLVQGQDTQYF
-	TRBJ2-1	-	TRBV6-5	TGTGCCAGCAGTATGAGCAATGAGCAGTTCTTC	CASSMSNEQFF
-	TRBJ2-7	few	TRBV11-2	TGTGCCAGCAGCTTGGATAGGCACGAGCAGTACTTC	CASSLDRHEQYF
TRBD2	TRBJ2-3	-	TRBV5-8	TGTGCCAGCAGCTTGGGCCAAACTAGCGGCAACACAGATACGCAGTATTTT	CASSLGQTSGNTDTQYF
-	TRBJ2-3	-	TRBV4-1	TGCGCCAGCAGCCAAGAATGGGACCTAGGAAGAGATACGCAGTATTTT	CASSQEWDLGRDTQYF
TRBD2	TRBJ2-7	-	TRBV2	TGTGCCAGCAGTGACTCCGCGGGAGGGCCTGGGGAGCAGTACTTC	CASSDSAGGPGEQYF
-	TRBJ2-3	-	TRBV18	TGTGCCAGCTCACCCAAACTAAGCACAGATACGCAGTATTTT	CASSPKLSTDTQYF
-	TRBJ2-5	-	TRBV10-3	TGTGCCATCAGTCGGACAGACCAAGAGACCCAGTACTTC	CAISRTDQETQYF
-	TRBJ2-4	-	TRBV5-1	TGCGCCAGCAGCTTGGGCCTTGCAGTAGCCAAAAACATTCAGTACTTC	CASSLGLAVAKNIQYF
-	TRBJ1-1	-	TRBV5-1	TGCGCCAGCAGCCCCGACAGGCCGAACACTGAAGCTTTCTTT	CASSPDRPNTEAFF
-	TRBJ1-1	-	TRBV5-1	TGCGCCAGCAGCTTACCCGGGACTTCGAACACTGAAGCTTTCTTT	CASSLPGTSNTEAFF
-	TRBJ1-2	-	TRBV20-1	TGCAGTTCTCTCTTACGCTATGGCTACACCTTC	CSSLLRYGYTF
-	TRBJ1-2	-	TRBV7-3	TGTGCCAGCAGCTTATTAGGAGCGTCCTATGGCTACACCTTC	CASSLLGASYGYTF
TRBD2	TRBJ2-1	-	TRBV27	TGTGCCAGCAGTTATAGAGGGGAGGGGTCAAATGAGCAGTTCTTC	CASSYRGEGSNEQFF
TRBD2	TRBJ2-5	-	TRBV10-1	TGCGCCAGCAGTGAGTCCCGGACTAGCGGGCAGAAGGGGACCCAGTACTTC	CASSESRTSGQKGTQYF
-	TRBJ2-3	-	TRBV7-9	TGTGCCAGCAGCTTAGTATTGGTCAGTCTCACAGATACGCAGTATTTT	CASSLVLVSLTDTQYF
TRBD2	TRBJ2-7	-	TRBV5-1	TGCGCCAGCAGCTTGGGCCGACCCGCGGGACTATCATCCTACGAGCAGTACTTC	CASSLGRPAGLSSYEQYF
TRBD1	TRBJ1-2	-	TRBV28	TGTGCCAGCAGTCCCTCTTCCGGACAGGGGGGGGATGGCTACACCTTC	CASSPSSGQGGDGYTF
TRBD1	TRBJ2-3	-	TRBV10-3	TGTGCCATCAGTGAGTCGACGGGACAGGGGCAGTTATATACGCAGTATTTT	CAISESTGQGQLYTQYF
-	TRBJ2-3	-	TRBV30	TGTGCCTGGAGTGTATCCCTCAAACGCACAGATACGCAGTATTTT	CAWSVSLKRTDTQYF
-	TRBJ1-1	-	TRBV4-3	TGCGCCAGCAGCCAAGGGGTTTGGCAGAACACTGAAGCTTTCTTT	CASSQGVWQNTEAFF
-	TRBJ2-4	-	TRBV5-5	TGTGCCAGCAGCTTCGACCCCCCCGTAGCCAAAAACATTCAGTACTTC	CASSFDPPVAKNIQYF
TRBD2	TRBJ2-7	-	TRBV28	TGTGCCAGCAGTTCCATGACTAGCGGGCCGATCTACGAGCAGTACTTC	CASSSMTSGPIYEQYF
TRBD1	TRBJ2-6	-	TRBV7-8	TGTGCCAGCAGCTTCGCCGGGACAGTACGAACCCCTGGGGCCAACGCCCTGACTTTC	CASSFAGTVRTPGANALTF